The 18 T cell receptor beta chains reported below all come from one sample, sequenced in a study of blood T cell repertoires in COVID-19. TCRdb's table, derived via immunoSEQ multiplex PCR, lists solely in-frame clones and lacks some. The sample records a few hundred thousand clones, 90% being singletons. The material sequenced was PBMCs or T cells enriched from blood (not recorded which). The receptors were sampled from a man younger than 40 who had been exposed to COVID-19.

This sequence joins TRBV27 and TRBJ1-2; possible D gene TRBD1, 5 bases. V dropped 2 bases and J dropped 7 bases, with 23 bases sitting between them. The CDR3 totals 17 residues. The germline V gene encodes CDR1 MNHEY and CDR2 SMNVEV (reference sequence). The CDR3, as DNA: TGTGCCAGCAGTTTAACCGCGTCGGTAGGGCAGGGCGGTGGCTACACCTTC. This gives the protein CASSLTASVGQGGGYTF.

This chain uses TRBV6-5 with TRBJ1-2; the D gene is possibly TRBD1 (6 bases). V was clipped by 4 bases and J by 4 bases, with 10 bases between them. The CDR3 covers 13 residues. Germline V gives CDR1 MNHEY, CDR2 SVGAGI. CDR3 protein: CASSFGQSYGYTF. The CDR3 bases are TGTGCCAGCAGTTTTGGACAGAGCTATGGCTACACCTTC.

V and J are TRBV6-6 and TRBJ2-4, with 9 bases matching TRBD1. CDR1 is MNHNY, CDR2 SVGAGI, per germline (reference sequence). This CDR3 contains 15 residues. V shed 2 bases, J shed 6 bases, and the junction held 5 bases outside the gene matches. For the CDR3, the DNA is TGTGCCAGCAGTTACGGGGACAGGGTTGGAAACATTCAGTACTTC. The encoded protein is CASSYGDRVGNIQYF.

This clone showed up just once. The chain joins TRBV7-2 to TRBJ2-1; no firm D call. From germline, CDR1 is SGHTA and CDR2 FQGNSA. CDR3 length: 12 amino acids. Deletions cut 5 bases from V and 3 bases from J, with 5 bases between. The CDR3 DNA reads as TGTGCCAGCAGCCAAAACTACAATGAGCAGTTCTTC. Amino acid sequence: CASSQNYNEQFF.

V and J are TRBV7-9 and TRBJ1-1; D not certain. Per germline, CDR1 SEHNR and CDR2 FQNEAQ (reference sequence). V gave up 3 bases and J gave up 6 bases, with 17 bases separating them. The CDR3 consists of 15 residues. The CDR3 protein is CASSFEAYQGSEAFF. DNA for the CDR3: TGTGCCAGCAGCTTTGAGGCTTATCAAGGTTCTGAAGCTTTCTTT.

The chain links TRBV3-1 (or the pseudogene TRBV3-2) to TRBJ2-2; 9 bases line up with TRBD1. Germline CDR1 LGHDT, CDR2 YNNKEL (reference sequence). V shed 3 bases and J 6 bases; nucleotides not matched to a gene: 2. This CDR3 contains 14 residues. The CDR3 reads CASSQRQGAGELFF. CDR3 bases: TGTGCCAGCAGCCAGAGACAGGGGGCCGGGGAGCTGTTTTTT.

This clone was counted a single time. The V gene is TRBV28, the J gene TRBJ1-2; D might be TRBD1 (6 bases). Deletions cut 4 bases from V and 6 bases from J, with 21 bases between. This CDR3 region has 16 residues. CDR1 MDHEN and CDR2 SYDVKM come from the germline V gene. The CDR3 spells CASSSAGAFREDGYTF. The CDR3 region has the DNA TGTGCCAGCAGTTCCGCGGGGGCTTTCAGGGAAGATGGCTACACCTTC.

This clone was seen a single time. The rearrangement links TRBV19 to TRBJ1-3, with TRBD1 as a possible D gene (5 bases). The CDR3 covers 16 residues. Germline-derived CDR1 and CDR2 are LNHDA and SQIVND (reference sequence). The ends were cut back, 9 bases at V and 0 bases at J, with 18 bases in the middle. CDR3 coding DNA: TGTGCCAGCAGCCTCCGGGACTCCGGCTCTGGAAACACCATATATTTT. As protein: CASSLRDSGSGNTIYF.

This clone was recorded only once. V and J are TRBV2 and TRBJ1-5; perhaps TRBD1 as D (5 bases). Germline CDR1 is SNHLY and CDR2 is FYNNEI. The V and J ends lost 5 bases and 3 bases respectively, with 8 bases between them. The CDR3 contains 13 residues. The CDR3 spells CASSWGPNQPQHF. CDR3 bases: TGTGCCAGCAGTTGGGGCCCCAATCAGCCCCAGCATTTT.

The chain is built from TRBV12-3 or TRBV12-4 and TRBJ2-3; perhaps TRBD2 as D (5 bases). This CDR3 has 13 residues. Trimming left V 1 base short and J 9 bases short, with 11 bases between. CDR3 region: CASSLDYGGTQYF. In nucleotides, the CDR3 is TGTGCCAGCAGTTTAGATTATGGAGGCACGCAGTATTTT.

This chain links TRBV7-9 with TRBJ1-1; D not certain. Germline CDR1 is SEHNR and CDR2 is FQNEAQ (reference sequence). Trimming removed 5 bases at V and 0 bases at J, with 10 bases between. This CDR3 region has 14 residues. CDR3 region: CASSPARLNTEAFF. The DNA for the CDR3 is TGTGCCAGCAGCCCGGCCAGGTTGAACACTGAAGCTTTCTTT.

The chain couples TRBV30 to TRBJ2-1; maybe TRBD1 (6 bases). Germline V gene data show CDR1 as GTSNPN and CDR2 as SVGIG (reference sequence). V was clipped by 2 bases and J by 10 bases, with 12 bases between them. CDR3 length equals 12 residues. CDR3 bases: TGTGCCTGGAGTCCGACAGGTACAGAGCAGTTCTTC. It encodes CAWSPTGTEQFF. Full variable domain (remainder filled in from reference TRBV30 and TRBJ2-1): SQTIHQWPATLVQPVGSPLSLECTVEGTSNPNLYWYRQAAGRGLQLLFYSVGIGQISSEVPQNLSASRPQDRQFILSSKKLLLSDSGFYLCAWSPTGTEQFFGPGTRLTVL.

The chain is built from TRBV15 and TRBJ2-3, with D possibly TRBD1 on 6 matching bases. The CDR3 is 17 amino acids. In germline, CDR1 is LNHNV, CDR2 YYDKDF (reference sequence). The ends were cut back, 4 bases at V and 0 bases at J, with 17 bases in the middle. CDR3 residues: CATSTPGHPSSTDTQYF. CDR3 sequence (DNA): TGTGCCACCAGCACCCCGGGACACCCTTCTAGCACAGATACGCAGTATTTT.

V gene TRBV2 combines with J gene TRBJ1-2; 7 bases match TRBD1. The CDR3 has 12 residues. Germline CDR1 and CDR2: SNHLY and FYNNEI. Losses at the gene ends were 6 bases for V and 12 bases for J; bases not matched to a gene: 10. The CDR3 protein is CASSARGGANTF. CDR3 DNA: TGTGCCAGCAGCGCACGAGGGGGCGCAAACACCTTC. Full variable domain (outside the CDR3, taken from reference TRBV2 and TRBJ1-2): EPEVTQTPSHQVTQMGQEVILRCVPISNHLYFYWYRQILGQKVEFLVSFYNNEISEKSEIFDDQFSVERPDGSNFTLKIRSTKLEDSAMYFCASSARGGANTFGSGTRLTVV.

This clone was picked up one time. V usage is TRBV6-6 and J usage is TRBJ1-3; perhaps TRBD1 as D (6 bases). The V gene lost 6 bases and the J gene lost 7 bases, with 16 bases spanning the gap. The CDR3 length is 14 residues. In germline, CDR1 is MNHNY, CDR2 SVGAGI (reference sequence). The CDR3 sequence is CASSPGVPDNTIYF. DNA of the CDR3: TGTGCCAGCAGCCCAGGGGTCCCGGATAACACCATATATTTT.

The chain employs TRBV5-4 and TRBJ2-3; 8 bases fit TRBD2. V shed 0 bases, J shed 6 bases, and the junction held 3 bases outside the gene matches. There are 14 residues in the CDR3. The germline V gene encodes CDR1 SGHNT and CDR2 YYREEE (reference sequence). As DNA, the CDR3 is TGTGCCAGCAGCTTGGACGGGGGGGTCGATACGCAGTATTTT. Amino acid sequence: CASSLDGGVDTQYF.

The chain links TRBV9 to TRBJ2-2; tentative D call: TRBD1 (6 bases). The CDR3 has 19 amino acids. From germline, CDR1 is SGDLS and CDR2 YYNGEE. V shed 4 bases and J shed 4 bases, with 26 bases lying between them. The CDR3 region is CASSPRQEVQGSTTGELFF. Here the CDR3 DNA reads TGTGCCAGCAGCCCACGACAAGAGGTACAGGGATCAACCACCGGGGAGCTGTTTTTT.

This clone was observed many times. J is TRBJ1-2 and V is TRBV6-9; D is perhaps TRBD1 (5 bases). The germline gives CDR1 MNHGY, CDR2 SVAAGI. V was trimmed by 6 bases and J by 7 bases, leaving 15 bases between them. The CDR3 extends over 13 amino acids. The CDR3 nucleotides are TGTGCCAGCAGCCCCCAGGGTTCGGGTGGCTACACCTTC. It codes for CASSPQGSGGYTF.